The 29 T cell receptor beta chains presented below share a single source sample, sequenced in a study of blood T cells in healthy people across ages. The authors ran a second PCR of about 7 to 12 cycles using a sample-barcoded 5' primer and a J-beta primer mix. TCRdb re-called the 5' RACE reads through MiXCR, storing one row per CDR3 protein. This sample has approximately 800,000 distinct CDR3 sequences; 58% occur once, and the top ten carry 22%. Sequencing was done on a sample of blood. These receptors were obtained from a man aged 25-45 years in good health.

As DNA, the CDR3 is TGCAGTGCCAATGACAGAACTAACTATGGCTACACCTTC. This encodes CSANDRTNYGYTF. This chain uses TRBV20-1 with TRBJ1-2; TRBD1 might be the D (5 bases). The CDR3 is 13 amino acids. Germline V gene sequence: CDR1 DFQATT, CDR2 SNEGSKA (reference sequence). V shed 6 bases and J shed 0 bases, with 11 bases lying between them.

The chain is built from TRBV12-3 or TRBV12-4 and TRBJ2-5; possible D gene TRBD1, 6 bases. CDR3 length equals 15 residues. With 6 bases removed from V and 1 base from J, the gap between germline ends came to 15 bases. CDR3 nucleotides: TGTGCCAGCAGAGCCAGGGGTGGAAGCCAAGAGACCCAGTACTTC. Residues: CASRARGGSQETQYF.

V and J are TRBV7-2 and TRBJ2-7, with D unclear. Per germline, CDR1 SGHTA and CDR2 FQGNSA. This CDR3 spans 12 amino acids. Trimming stripped 3 bases from V and 6 bases from J, with 9 bases between. CDR3: CASSFSAPEQYF. The CDR3 DNA reads TGTGCCAGCAGCTTTTCGGCACCCGAGCAGTACTTC.

The chain carries TRBV9 and TRBJ2-3, with 10 bases matching TRBD2. Germline assignment: CDR1 SGDLS and CDR2 YYNGEE. The CDR3 extends over 21 amino acids. Trimming removed 0 bases from V and 7 bases from J; junction bases left unmatched: 23. The CDR3 DNA reads TGTGCCAGCAGCGTAGATCCCTCCCTTTTTTGGAGCGGGAGGGCCATGAATACGCAGTATTTT. Its translation is CASSVDPSLFWSGRAMNTQYF.

The genes are TRBV7-2 and TRBJ2-7; TRBD2 agrees at 10 bases. In germline, CDR1 is SGHTA, CDR2 FQGNSA. This CDR3 region has 13 residues. J gave up 3 bases and V 7 bases, and 3 bases lay outside the gene matches. CDR3: CASTRTSGYEQYF. CDR3 DNA sequence: TGTGCCAGCACTCGGACTAGCGGCTACGAGCAGTACTTC.

The rearrangement uses TRBV4-3 and TRBJ2-1, with D hard to call. The CDR3 has 15 amino acids. The germline V gene encodes CDR1 LGHNA and CDR2 YSLEER. V shed 0 bases and J shed 1 base, with 7 bases lying between them. This CDR3 is CASSQDYGSYNEQFF. CDR3 sequence (DNA): TGCGCCAGCAGCCAAGATTACGGTTCCTACAATGAGCAGTTCTTC.

A word on this clonotype: This clone may be a read error of a much larger clone one base away. V and J are TRBV6-1 and TRBJ2-1, with D possibly matching TRBD1 (6 bases). The CDR3 sequence is 12 residues long. Germline V gives CDR1 MNHNS, CDR2 SASEGT. The CDR3: CASDRLDNDQFF. The CDR3 nucleotides are TGTGCCAGCGACAGGTTGGACAATGATCAGTTCTTC.

The chain carries TRBV9 and TRBJ2-1, with no clear D. CDR1 and CDR2 from the germline V gene are SGDLS and YYNGEE. There are 13 residues in the CDR3. Trimming left V 0 bases short and J 7 bases short, with 8 bases between. The CDR3 here is CASSVGRLNEQFF. As DNA, the CDR3 is TGTGCCAGCAGCGTAGGTCGGTTAAATGAGCAGTTCTTC.

The chain couples TRBV20-1 to TRBJ2-2; TRBD2 agrees at 7 bases. V dropped 1 base and J dropped 6; count of bases not matched to a gene: 17. The germline CDR1 and CDR2 sequences are DFQATT and SNEGSKA (reference sequence). The CDR3 runs to 18 residues. CDR3 coding DNA: TGCAGTGCTAGAGGACCGGTCGGCGGACTAGTGGGGGCCGGGGAGCTGTTTTTT. It is translated as CSARGPVGGLVGAGELFF.

The genes are TRBV7-2 and TRBJ2-5; maybe TRBD1 (6 bases). CDR1 is SGHTA and CDR2 is FQGNSA in the germline V gene. Trimming removed 3 bases at V and 5 bases at J, with 13 bases between. This CDR3 is built from 14 residues. In DNA, the CDR3 is TGTGCCAGCAGCTTTGGGACACATTGGGAGACCCAGTACTTC. Amino acid sequence: CASSFGTHWETQYF.

The CDR3 spells CASSRGGPGNEQFF. DNA for the CDR3: TGTGCCAGCAGTAGGGGGGGGCCGGGCAATGAGCAGTTCTTC. V gene TRBV6-1 combines with J gene TRBJ2-1, with D possibly being TRBD2 (7 bases). The V gene's germline CDR1 is MNHNS and CDR2 SASEGT. The CDR3 has 14 residues. V shed 5 bases and J shed 6 bases, with 14 bases lying between them.

This clonotype turned up a few times. This chain connects TRBV20-1 to TRBJ2-5; TRBD2 agrees at 7 bases. Germline CDR1 and CDR2: DFQATT and SNEGSKA (reference sequence). Losses at the gene ends were 4 bases for V and 0 bases for J; bases not matched to a gene: 8. The CDR3 loop spans 15 amino acids. The CDR3 DNA is TGCAGTGCTACGAACCCCGGGGGGTACCAAGAGACCCAGTACTTC. This translates into CSATNPGGYQETQYF.

This sequence joins TRBV29-1 and TRBJ1-1, with 9 bases lining up with TRBD1. The CDR3 totals 13 residues. Germline values: CDR1 SQVTM, CDR2 ANQGSEA. V trimming: 8 bases; J trimming: 6 bases; junction bases outside the gene matches: 10. For the CDR3, the DNA is TGCAGCTTCTCGACAGGGGGAATTGCTGAAGCTTTCTTT. It codes for CSFSTGGIAEAFF. The variable domain in full, with the rest retrieved from reference TRBV29-1 and TRBJ1-1, is SAVISQKPSRDICQRGTSLTIQCQVDSQVTMMFWYRQQPGQSLTLIATANQGSEATYESGFVIDKFPISRPNLTFSTLTVSNMSPEDSSIYLCSFSTGGIAEAFFGQGTRLTVV.

This clonotype has just a few counts. The chain is built from TRBV7-9 and TRBJ2-7; 12 nucleotides agree with TRBD2. CDR1 SEHNR and CDR2 FQNEAQ come from the germline V gene (reference sequence). This CDR3 contains 15 residues. V lost 4 bases and J lost 4; bases outside the gene matches: 5. CDR3 DNA: TGTGCCAGCAGCTGGGCACTAGCGGGGGGTTACGAGCAGTACTTC. Protein product: CASSWALAGGYEQYF.

In its sample, this clonotype was seen many times. The V call is TRBV7-2, the J call TRBJ2-7; D gene uncertain. This CDR3 contains 15 residues. Trimming shortened V by 2 bases and J by 1 base, and 12 bases separated the two germline ends. Germline CDR1 is SGHTA and CDR2 is FQGNSA. The CDR3 DNA reads TGTGCCAGCAGCTTAATTACAGACAATTCCTACGAGCAGTACTTC. Its translation: CASSLITDNSYEQYF. Drawing the rest from reference TRBV7-2 and TRBJ2-7, the complete variable domain is GAGVSQSPSNKVTEKGKDVELRCDPISGHTALYWYRQSLGQGLEFLIYFQGNSAPDKSGLPSDRFSAERTGGSVSTLTIQRTQQEDSAVYLCASSLITDNSYEQYFGPGTRLTVT.

The rearrangement joins TRBV4-3 to TRBJ1-6; D ambiguous. The length of the CDR3 is 14 residues. Germline V gene data show CDR1 as LGHNA and CDR2 as YSLEER. V shed 1 base and J shed 8 bases, with 9 bases lying between them. The CDR3 region is CASSQVGVDSPLHF. The CDR3 nucleotides read TGCGCCAGCAGCCAAGTCGGGGTAGATTCACCCCTCCACTTT.

This clonotype has a handful of counts. This chain links TRBV28 with TRBJ2-4; 8 bases match TRBD1. The CDR3 is 13 residues long. Germline CDR1 and CDR2: MDHEN and SYDVKM. The CDR3 DNA is TGTGCGACAGGGGAGGTGGCCAAAAACATTCAGTACTTC. Amino acid sequence: CATGEVAKNIQYF.

The chain combines TRBV20-1 with TRBJ2-3; D remains unclear. V shed 6 bases and J shed 0 bases, with 13 bases lying between them. The CDR3 is 14 amino acids. The germline CDR1 and CDR2 sequences are DFQATT and SNEGSKA (reference sequence). DNA of the CDR3: TGCAGTGCCCCTGGTCCTATTAGCACAGATACGCAGTATTTT. Translating gives CSAPGPISTDTQYF.

The genes are TRBV29-1 and TRBJ2-1, with a possible D match to TRBD1 (6 bases). The CDR3 contains 15 residues. Deletions cut 7 bases from V and 5 bases from J, with 21 bases between. Per the germline V gene, CDR1 is SQVTM and CDR2 is ANQGSEA. The chain's CDR3 is CSALRGSLANNEQFF. CDR3 coding DNA: TGCAGCGCCCTAAGGGGGAGTTTGGCCAACAATGAGCAGTTCTTC.

The rearrangement links TRBV20-1 to TRBJ2-7, with 10 bases aligning to TRBD2. Germline V gene data show CDR1 as DFQATT and CDR2 as SNEGSKA (reference sequence). With V trimmed by 6 bases and J by 0 bases, 5 bases remained unmatched. The CDR3 runs to 14 residues. CDR3 protein: CSADPSGSSYEQYF. The DNA of the CDR3 is TGCAGTGCGGATCCTAGCGGGAGCTCCTACGAGCAGTACTTC.

V and J are TRBV20-1 and TRBJ2-1; TRBD2 agrees at 8 bases. V lost 0 bases and J lost 10; bases outside the gene matches: 11. Germline V gene lookup returns CDR1 DFQATT and CDR2 SNEGSKA (reference sequence). This CDR3 has 15 residues. In DNA form, the CDR3 reads TGCAGTGCTAGAGATTACGAAGCGGGAGTGACCGAGCAGTTCTTC. It translates to CSARDYEAGVTEQFF.

This clonotype was counted only a few times. The gene calls are TRBV4-2 and TRBJ2-7; 8 nucleotides line up with TRBD2. CDR1 and CDR2 from the germline V gene are LGHNA and YNFKEQ. V trimming: 0 bases; J trimming: 0 bases; junction bases outside the gene matches: 19. This CDR3 is 21 amino acids long. The DNA of the CDR3 is TGTGCCAGCAGCCAAGAAGGGCCTAGCGGGTTTACCCAAATTCTCTCCTACGAGCAGTACTTC. Protein: CASSQEGPSGFTQILSYEQYF.

This clonotype was counted between two and nine times. The CDR3 region has the DNA TGTGCCAGCAACAGACCGGGCCCCCGGGAGACCCAGTACTTC. Amino acids: CASNRPGPRETQYF. The J gene is TRBJ2-5, the V gene TRBV11-1; D not certain. The CDR3 is 14 amino acids. Germline V gene sequence: CDR1 SGHAT, CDR2 FQDESV (reference sequence). V lost 7 bases and J 5 bases, leaving 17 bases between the germline ends.

The CDR3 sequence is CAIREIDRKNTEAFF. The DNA for the CDR3 is TGTGCCATCAGGGAAATCGACAGGAAGAACACTGAAGCTTTCTTT. The chain is built from TRBV10-3 and TRBJ1-1, with D perhaps TRBD1 (6 bases). Trimming stripped 6 bases from V and 1 base from J, with 15 bases between. There are 15 residues in the CDR3. Germline CDR1 and CDR2: ENHRY and SYGVKD.

The chain links TRBV14 to TRBJ1-1; D gene uncertain. The CDR3 runs to 15 residues. The V and J ends lost 0 bases and 1 base respectively, with 9 bases between them. Germline loops: CDR1 SGHDN, CDR2 FVKESK. The chain's CDR3 is CASSQDVSPNTEAFF. For the CDR3, the DNA is TGTGCCAGCAGCCAAGATGTTAGCCCGAACACTGAAGCTTTCTTT.

This clonotype has more than one count but fewer than ten. J is TRBJ2-7 and V is TRBV29-1, with TRBD1 identical over 9 bases. The V and J ends lost 1 base and 0 bases, in that order; junction bases with no gene match: 10. This CDR3 region has 17 residues. The germline V gene has CDR1 SQVTM and CDR2 ANQGSEA. In DNA, the CDR3 is TGCAGCGTTGAAGGGGTGGAGGGACAGGGTTACTCCTACGAGCAGTACTTC. This gives the protein CSVEGVEGQGYSYEQYF.

The chain carries TRBV7-9 and TRBJ2-1, with no clear D. This CDR3 contains 13 residues. Germline loops: CDR1 SEHNR, CDR2 FQNEAQ (reference sequence). Trimming shortened V by 5 bases and J by 13 bases, and 18 bases separated the two germline ends. DNA of the CDR3: TGTGCCAGCAGCCCAAGGGCCAGTCGAGCCCAGTTCTTC. This gives the protein CASSPRASRAQFF.

In this sample, this clonotype turned up a few times. The chain employs TRBV4-1 and TRBJ1-1, with D perhaps TRBD1 (5 bases). This CDR3 comprises 15 residues. Germline V lookup: CDR1 MGHRA, CDR2 YSYEKL. Trimming pared 4 bases from V and 6 bases from J, leaving 18 bases between. The CDR3 DNA follows: TGCGCCAGCAGCCCCCCGCCCGGGACTGGGGCTGAAGCTTTCTTT. It codes for CASSPPPGTGAEAFF.

In nucleotides, the CDR3 is TGTGCCAGCAGCCCAAGTACGAGTAGGGCCACTCAAGAGACCCAGTACTTC. Protein product: CASSPSTSRATQETQYF. This chain links TRBV4-2 with TRBJ2-5; no clear D. This CDR3 is 17 amino acids long. Per germline, CDR1 LGHNA and CDR2 YNFKEQ. V was shortened by 4 bases and J by 2 bases, with 20 bases between the two germline ends.